The entry below describes one T cell receptor beta chain. There are 17 residues in the CDR3. Germline-derived CDR1 and CDR2 are SGHKS and YYEKEE (reference sequence). Trimming shortened V by 1 base and J by 2 bases, and 19 bases separated the two germline ends. The data were taken from a study of shared T cell receptors in the human thymus. TCRdb's copy holds only in-frame clones and misses some; the assay was immunoSEQ multiplex PCR. The data show some 700,000 clones, approximately 85% seen once. These same data were also listed under a study on human thymus T cells. That report adds: Resected material from corrective heart surgery provided the thymus tissue analysed.

The sequence was collected from a girl under three years old with a congenital heart defect. Material: thymocytes. This sequence joins TRBV5-5 and TRBJ2-7; D might be TRBD2 (5 bases). CDR3 DNA sequence: TGTGCCAGCAGCTTGTTTTCAGGAGGTAGTCATCCCTACGAGCAGTACTTC. Protein product: CASSLFSGGSHPYEQYF.